This entry features one TCR beta chain sequence. Its antigen remains unidentified. The repertoire was sequenced with immunoSEQ multiplex PCR; TCRdb's copy has only in-frame clones and lacks some. The table shows 2 million to 3 million clones, with more than 85% occurring only once. This sample was taken from a study of shared clonotypes between healthy human individuals. Study findings and constraints: Some clonotypes were shared by all four sorted-subset donors, while others were not shared. The non-shared ones had lower generation probabilities than the shared ones.

This clonotype was obtained from a man between 18 and 35 years old in good health. Some clones in this sample may be carry-over from other donors' samples. Sequenced material: naive CD4+ T cells from PBMCs. Subset indicated: CD45RA+ positively selected.

The CDR3 protein is CASRPMTSGDREQPQHF. As DNA, the CDR3 is TGTGCCAGCAGGCCAATGACTTCCGGGGACAGGGAACAGCCCCAGCATTTT. The chain employs TRBV27 and TRBJ1-5; 9 bases are shared with TRBD1. The V and J ends lost 6 bases and 7 bases, in that order; junction bases with no gene match: 16. This CDR3 has 17 residues. CDR1 is MNHEY and CDR2 is SMNVEV in the germline V gene (reference sequence).